This T cell receptor (beta chain) was identified in a study of blood T cells in healthy people across ages. Study as a whole: Template-switching capture recovered about one barcoded beta molecule per two T cells.

It was about 9.4 milliliters of peripheral blood that were drawn from each donor. Every sample gave at least 5 micrograms of total RNA when it was extracted. Through a sample-barcoded 5' primer and a J-beta primer mix, a second PCR was run for roughly 6 to 12 cycles. TCRdb reprocessed the 5' RACE reads with MiXCR, giving one entry per CDR3 protein. The data hold some 1.1 million distinct CDR3 sequences, with under 40% observed a single time. Trimming shortened V by 2 bases and J by 7 bases, and 15 bases separated the two germline ends. The CDR3 is 16 amino acids. Turning to this clonotype: Its antigen is not identified.

Study conclusions and caveats: Per-million-T-cell TCR beta diversity fell roughly linearly with age.

The origin of this receptor is a man between 18 and 35 years old in good health. The chain is built from TRBV12-3 or TRBV12-4 and TRBJ1-6; D is unresolved. Input material: blood. The CDR3 DNA sequence: TGTGCCAGCAGTTTAAATTTTGCGGTGAACAATTCACCCCTCCACTTT. This codes for CASSLNFAVNNSPLHF.